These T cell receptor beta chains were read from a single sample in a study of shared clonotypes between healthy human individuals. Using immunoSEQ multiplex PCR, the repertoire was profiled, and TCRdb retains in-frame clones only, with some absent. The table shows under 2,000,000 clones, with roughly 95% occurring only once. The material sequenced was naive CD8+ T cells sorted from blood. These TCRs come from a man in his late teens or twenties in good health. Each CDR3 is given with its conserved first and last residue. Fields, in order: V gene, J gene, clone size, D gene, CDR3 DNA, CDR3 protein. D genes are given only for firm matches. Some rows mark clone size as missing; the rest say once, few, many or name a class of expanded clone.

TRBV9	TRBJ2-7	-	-	TGTGCCAGCAGCGTAGCGGCGGGGCCCTCCTACGAGCAGTACTTC	CASSVAAGPSYEQYF
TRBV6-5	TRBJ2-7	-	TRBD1	TGTGCCAGCAGTTACTCCGACAGGGGCTACGAGCAGTACTTC	CASSYSDRGYEQYF
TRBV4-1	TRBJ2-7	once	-	TGCGCCAGCAGCCAAGTGTCTCCTTCCTACGAGCAGTACTTC	CASSQVSPSYEQYF
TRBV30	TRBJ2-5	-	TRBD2	TGTGCCCTAGCCTTCGGCGGGGGGGCAGGGGAGACCCAGTACTTC	CALAFGGGAGETQYF
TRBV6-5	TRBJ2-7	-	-	TGTGCCAGCAGTATAGCGGAAAGCTCCTACGAGCAGTACTTC	CASSIAESSYEQYF
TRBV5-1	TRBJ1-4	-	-	TGCGCCAGCAGCTTGGGGCGCGGTGAAAAACTGTTTTTT	CASSLGRGEKLFF
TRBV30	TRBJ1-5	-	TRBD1	TGTGCCACCCAAGAGGGCCCAGGACAGGGCCCCAATCAGCCCCAGCATTTT	CATQEGPGQGPNQPQHF
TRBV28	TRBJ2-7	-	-	TGTGCCAGCAGGCCCGGCACCTACGAGCAGTACTTC	CASRPGTYEQYF
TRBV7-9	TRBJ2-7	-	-	TGTGCCAGCAGCTCCGGGACCTCCTACGAGCAGTACTTC	CASSSGTSYEQYF
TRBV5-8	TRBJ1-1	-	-	TGTGCCAGCAGCGAGAGGGTAAAGACCTGGGACACTGAAGCTTTCTTT	CASSERVKTWDTEAFF
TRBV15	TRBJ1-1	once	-	TGTGCCACCAGCACTGAGACTGAAGCTTTCTTT	CATSTETEAFF
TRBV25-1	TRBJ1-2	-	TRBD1	TGTGCCAGCGAGGGAATTTTAACAGGGGTAGATGGCTACACCTTC	CASEGILTGVDGYTF
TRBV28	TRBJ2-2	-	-	TGTGCCAGCAGTTCCGTTAGCGAGATGAACACCGGGGAGCTGTTTTTT	CASSSVSEMNTGELFF
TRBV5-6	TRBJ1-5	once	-	TGTGCCAGCAGCTTCAGGGAGGCTAGCAATCAGCCCCAGCATTTT	CASSFREASNQPQHF
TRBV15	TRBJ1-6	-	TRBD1	TGTGCCACCAGCACCACTCCGGGACAGGGGAATTCACCCCTCCACTTT	CATSTTPGQGNSPLHF
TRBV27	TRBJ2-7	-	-	TGTGCCAGCAGTGCCGGGGCGGGGTCTTCCTACGAGCAGTACTTC	CASSAGAGSSYEQYF
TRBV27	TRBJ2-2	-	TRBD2	TGTGCCAGCACCCTTAGGGGCGGGGGAGGATGGGTCCCCGGGGAGCTGTTTTTT	CASTLRGGGGWVPGELFF
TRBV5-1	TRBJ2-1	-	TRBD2	TGCGCCAGCAGCTTGGGGACTAGCGGGAGCCGGAACAATGAGCAGTTCTTC	CASSLGTSGSRNNEQFF
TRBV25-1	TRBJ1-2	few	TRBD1	TGTGCCAGCAGTAATCAGGGGGCGCAGGGCTACACCTTC	CASSNQGAQGYTF
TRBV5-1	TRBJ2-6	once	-	TGCGCCAGCAGCCCGGATGGGGGGCTCGGGGCCAACGTCCTGACTTTC	CASSPDGGLGANVLTF
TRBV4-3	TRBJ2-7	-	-	TGCGCCAGCAGCCAAGTGGGCGGAAGCTCCTACGAGCAGTACTTC	CASSQVGGSSYEQYF
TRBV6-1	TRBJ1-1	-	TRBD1	TGTGCCAGCAGTGATCGACAGGGGGCTAGCACTGAAGCTTTCTTT	CASSDRQGASTEAFF
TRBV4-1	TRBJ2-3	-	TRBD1	TGCGCCAGCAGTAATCGGGACAGGGGTGCAGATACGCAGTATTTT	CASSNRDRGADTQYF
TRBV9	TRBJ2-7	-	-	TGTGCCAGCAGCCCAGCTGACGGGGGCGAGCAGTACTTC	CASSPADGGEQYF
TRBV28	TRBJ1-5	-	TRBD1	TGTGCCAGCAGTCCAGGGGGCATGGGCAATCAGCCCCAGCATTTT	CASSPGGMGNQPQHF
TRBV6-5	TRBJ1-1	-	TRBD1	TGTGCCAGCAGTTTAGGACAGGCGAGCATGAACACTGAAGCTTTCTTT	CASSLGQASMNTEAFF
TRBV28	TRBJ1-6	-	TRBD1	TGTGCCGGGGGGACAGGGCTTTCACCCCTCCACTTT	CAGGTGLSPLHF
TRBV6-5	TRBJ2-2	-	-	TGTGCCAGCAGTTACTCGGCAGGGGAGAACACCGGGGAGCTGTTTTTT	CASSYSAGENTGELFF
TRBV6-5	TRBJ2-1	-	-	TGTGCCAGCAGCCTGACTGGCGAATCTGAGCAGTTCTTC	CASSLTGESEQFF
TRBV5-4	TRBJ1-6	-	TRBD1	TGTGCCAGCAGCTCCTCGGGACAGGGTTTACCCCTCCACTTT	CASSSSGQGLPLHF
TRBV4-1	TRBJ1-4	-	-	TGCGCCAGCAGCCAAGTAAGGGGTGACGGTTTACATGAAAAACTGTTTTTT	CASSQVRGDGLHEKLFF
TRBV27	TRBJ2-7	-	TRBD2	TGTGCCAGCAGTTTATCGCCCATACTAGCGGGCTGGGCTTACGAGCAGTACTTC	CASSLSPILAGWAYEQYF
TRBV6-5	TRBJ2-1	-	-	TGTGCCAGCAGTTACTTGCGGGGATCCTACAATGAGCAGTTCTTC	CASSYLRGSYNEQFF
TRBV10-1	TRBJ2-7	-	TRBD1	TGCGCCAGCAGTGAGTCGACAGGGCCAGGCCGAAACTTC	CASSESTGPGRNF
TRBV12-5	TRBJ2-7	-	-	TGTGCTAGTGGTTGGACGGCGCGACCCTACGAGCAGTACTTC	CASGWTARPYEQYF
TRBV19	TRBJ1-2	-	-	TGTGCCAGTGCCCAATGGGACACCAACTATGGCTACACCTTC	CASAQWDTNYGYTF
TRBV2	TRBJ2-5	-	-	TGTGCCAGCAGTTCTTTCCGACAGGGCGGGGAAGAGACCCAGTACTTC	CASSSFRQGGEETQYF
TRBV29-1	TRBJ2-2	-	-	TGCAGCGTTGAAGTCGGTGGCGTCGGTACCGGGGAGCTGTTTTTT	CSVEVGGVGTGELFF
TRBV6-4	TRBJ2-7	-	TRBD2	TGTGCCAGCAGTGCCTTAGCGGGAGACAACGAGCAGTACTTC	CASSALAGDNEQYF
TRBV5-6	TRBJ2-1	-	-	TGTGCCAGCAGCTTGGCCGGATTGGGGGGCTACTACAATGAGCAGTTCTTC	CASSLAGLGGYYNEQFF
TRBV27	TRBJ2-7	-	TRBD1	TGTGCCAGCAGTACGCTAACCGGGACAGGGCCTCGCGAGCAGTACTTC	CASSTLTGTGPREQYF
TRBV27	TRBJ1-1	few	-	TGTGCCAGCACCTCGGAGACAGCCTCTGCTTTCTTT	CASTSETASAFF
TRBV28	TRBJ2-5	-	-	TGTGCCAGCAGTTTCCCAGCCCTTCAAGAGACCCAGTACTTC	CASSFPALQETQYF
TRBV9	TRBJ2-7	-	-	TGTGCCAGCAGCGTAGATGGGCAGAGTAACGAGCAGTACTTC	CASSVDGQSNEQYF
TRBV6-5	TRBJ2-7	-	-	TGTGCCAGCAGTTACTCAATAGGACCAGGCTACGAGCAGTACTTC	CASSYSIGPGYEQYF
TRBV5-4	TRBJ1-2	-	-	TGTGCCAGCAGCTCAGGGGTGCAGACTAGTGGGGTCTTC	CASSSGVQTSGVF
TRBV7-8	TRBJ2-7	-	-	TGTGCCAGCAGGTTAGGGGGGAGCTCCTACGAGCAGTACTTC	CASRLGGSSYEQYF
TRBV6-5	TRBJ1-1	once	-	TGTGCCAGCAGTTCACAGGTGGGGAATGCTGAAGCTTTCTTT	CASSSQVGNAEAFF
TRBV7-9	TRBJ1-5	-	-	TGTGCCAGCAGCTTTGACGGCTGGGCCCAGCATTTT	CASSFDGWAQHF
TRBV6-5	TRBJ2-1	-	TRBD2	TGTGCCAGCAGCGGCTCTAGCGGGGGGGCAAATGAGCAGTTCTTC	CASSGSSGGANEQFF
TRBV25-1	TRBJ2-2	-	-	TGTGCCAGCAGTGAATTAGACGAGGGCACCGGGGAGCTGTTTTTT	CASSELDEGTGELFF
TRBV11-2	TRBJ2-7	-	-	TGTGCCAGCAGCTTAGCTCTGGGAACCTACGAGCAGTACTTC	CASSLALGTYEQYF
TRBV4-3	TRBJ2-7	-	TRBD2	TGCGCCAGCAGCCAGAGAGCGGGAGTCGACGAGCAGTACTTC	CASSQRAGVDEQYF
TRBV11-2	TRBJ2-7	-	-	TGTGCCAGCAGCTCTATCAACCGGGACCCTAGGAACGAGCAGTACTTC	CASSSINRDPRNEQYF
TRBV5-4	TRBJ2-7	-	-	TGTGCCAGCAGCCGGGCCCTCGCCGAGCAGTACTTC	CASSRALAEQYF
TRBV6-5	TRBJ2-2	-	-	TGTGCCAGCAGTTATTCCGGGAGCAACACCGGGGAGCTGTTTTTT	CASSYSGSNTGELFF
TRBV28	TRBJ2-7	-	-	TGTGCCAGCAGTTTAAGGGGAGTTGTATACGAGCAGTACTTC	CASSLRGVVYEQYF
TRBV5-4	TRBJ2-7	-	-	TGTGCCAGCAGCTATTCCGGGACCCCATCCTACGAGCAGTACTTC	CASSYSGTPSYEQYF
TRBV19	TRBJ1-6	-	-	TGTGCCAGTAGATATTCTATGACAAGCTCCTATAATTCACCCCTCCACTTT	CASRYSMTSSYNSPLHF
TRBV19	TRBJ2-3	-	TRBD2	TGTGCCAGTAGTATACTAGCGGGAAGTGTTGATACGCAGTATTTT	CASSILAGSVDTQYF